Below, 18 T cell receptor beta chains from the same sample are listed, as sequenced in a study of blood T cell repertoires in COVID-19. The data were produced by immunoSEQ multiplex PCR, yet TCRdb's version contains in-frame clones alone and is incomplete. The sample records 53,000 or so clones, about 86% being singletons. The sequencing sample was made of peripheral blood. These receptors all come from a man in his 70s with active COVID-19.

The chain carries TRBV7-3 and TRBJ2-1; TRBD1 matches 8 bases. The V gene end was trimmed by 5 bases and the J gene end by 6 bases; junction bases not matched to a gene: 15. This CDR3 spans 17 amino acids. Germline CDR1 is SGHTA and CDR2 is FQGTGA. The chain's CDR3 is CASSPLGVQGGFNEQFF. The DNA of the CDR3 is TGTGCCAGCAGCCCACTGGGGGTACAGGGGGGATTCAATGAGCAGTTCTTC.

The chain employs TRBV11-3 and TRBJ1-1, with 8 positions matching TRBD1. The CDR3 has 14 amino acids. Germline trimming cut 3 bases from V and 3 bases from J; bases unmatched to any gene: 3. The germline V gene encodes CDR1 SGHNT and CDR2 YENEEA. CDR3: CASSLQGADTEAFF. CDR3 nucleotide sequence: TGTGCCAGCAGCTTGCAGGGGGCGGACACTGAAGCTTTCTTT.

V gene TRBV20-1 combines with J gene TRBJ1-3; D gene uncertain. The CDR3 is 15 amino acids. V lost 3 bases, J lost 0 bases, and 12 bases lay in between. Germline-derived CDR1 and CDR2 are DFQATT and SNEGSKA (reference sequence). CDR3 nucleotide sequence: TGCAGTGCTAGTCCGGGTCAAGGCTCTGGAAACACCATATATTTT. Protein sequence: CSASPGQGSGNTIYF.

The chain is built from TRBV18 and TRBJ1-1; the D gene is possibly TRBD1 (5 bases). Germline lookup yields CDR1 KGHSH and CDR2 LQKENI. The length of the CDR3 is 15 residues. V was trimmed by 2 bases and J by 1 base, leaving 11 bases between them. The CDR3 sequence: CASSPIGGRNTEAFF. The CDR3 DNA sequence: TGTGCCAGCTCACCAATCGGGGGAAGGAACACTGAAGCTTTCTTT.

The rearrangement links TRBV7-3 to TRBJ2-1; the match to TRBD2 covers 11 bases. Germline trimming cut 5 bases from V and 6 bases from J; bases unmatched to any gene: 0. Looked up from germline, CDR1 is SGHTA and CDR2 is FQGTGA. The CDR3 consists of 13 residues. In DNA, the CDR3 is TGTGCCAGCAGCACTAGCGGGGGCAATGAGCAGTTCTTC. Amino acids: CASSTSGGNEQFF.

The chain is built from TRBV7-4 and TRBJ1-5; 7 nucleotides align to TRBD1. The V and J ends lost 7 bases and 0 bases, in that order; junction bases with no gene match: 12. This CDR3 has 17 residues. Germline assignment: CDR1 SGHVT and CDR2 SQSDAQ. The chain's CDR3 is CASNLGGQTYSNQPQHF. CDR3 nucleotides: TGTGCCAGCAATTTGGGGGGACAGACCTATAGCAATCAGCCCCAGCATTTT. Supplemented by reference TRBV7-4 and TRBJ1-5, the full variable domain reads GAGVSQSPRYKVAKRGRDVALRCDSISGHVTLYWYRQTLGQGSEVLTYSQSDAQRDKSGRPSGRFSAERPERSVSTLKIQRTEQGDSAVYLCASNLGGQTYSNQPQHFGDGTRLSIL.

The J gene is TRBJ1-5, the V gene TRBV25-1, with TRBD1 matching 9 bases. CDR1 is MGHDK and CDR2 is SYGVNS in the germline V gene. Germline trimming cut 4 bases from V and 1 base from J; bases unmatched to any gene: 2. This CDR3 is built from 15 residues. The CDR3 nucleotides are TGTGCCAGCAGTGTCGGGACAGGGAGCAATCAGCCCCAGCATTTT. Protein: CASSVGTGSNQPQHF.

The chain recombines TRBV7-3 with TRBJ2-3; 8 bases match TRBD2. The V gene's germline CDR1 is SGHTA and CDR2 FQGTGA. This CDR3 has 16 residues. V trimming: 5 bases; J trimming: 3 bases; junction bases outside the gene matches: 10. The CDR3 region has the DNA TGTGCCAGCAGCCAAATAGCGGGACATAGGACAGATACGCAGTATTTT. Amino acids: CASSQIAGHRTDTQYF.

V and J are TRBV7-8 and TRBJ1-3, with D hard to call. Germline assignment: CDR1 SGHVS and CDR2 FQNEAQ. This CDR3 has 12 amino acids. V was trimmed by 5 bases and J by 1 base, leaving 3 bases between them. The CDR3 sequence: CASSPSGNTIYF. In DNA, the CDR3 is TGTGCCAGCAGCCCATCTGGAAACACCATATATTTT.

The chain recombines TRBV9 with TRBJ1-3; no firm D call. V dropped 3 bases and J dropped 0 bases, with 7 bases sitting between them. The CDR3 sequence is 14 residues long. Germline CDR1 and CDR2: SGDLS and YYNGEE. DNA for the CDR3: TGTGCCAGCAGCGCCGCGGACTCTGGAAACACCATATATTTT. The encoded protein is CASSAADSGNTIYF.

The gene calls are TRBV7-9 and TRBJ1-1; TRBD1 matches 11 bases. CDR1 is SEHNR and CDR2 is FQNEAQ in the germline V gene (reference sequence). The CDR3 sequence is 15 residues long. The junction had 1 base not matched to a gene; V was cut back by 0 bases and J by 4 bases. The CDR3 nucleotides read TGTGCCAGCAGCTTAGCGGGGACAGGGGGCACTGAAGCTTTCTTT. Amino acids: CASSLAGTGGTEAFF. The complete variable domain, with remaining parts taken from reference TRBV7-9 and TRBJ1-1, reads DTGVSQNPRHKITKRGQNVTFRCDPISEHNRLYWYRQTLGQGPEFLTYFQNEAQLEKSRLLSDRFSAERPKGSFSTLEIQRTEQGDSAMYLCASSLAGTGGTEAFFGQGTRLTVV.

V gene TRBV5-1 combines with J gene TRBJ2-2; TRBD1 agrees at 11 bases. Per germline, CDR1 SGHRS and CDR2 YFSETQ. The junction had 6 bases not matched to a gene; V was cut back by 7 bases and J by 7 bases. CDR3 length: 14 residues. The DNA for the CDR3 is TGCGCCAGCTCCGGACAGGGGGCCGGCGGGGAGCTGTTTTTT. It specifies CASSGQGAGGELFF.

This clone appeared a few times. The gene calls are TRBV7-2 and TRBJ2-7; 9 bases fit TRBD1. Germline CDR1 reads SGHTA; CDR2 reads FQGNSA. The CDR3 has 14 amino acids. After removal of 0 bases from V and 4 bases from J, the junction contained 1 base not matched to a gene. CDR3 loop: CASSLAGTGYEQYF. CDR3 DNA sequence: TGTGCCAGCAGCTTAGCGGGGACAGGGTACGAGCAGTACTTC.

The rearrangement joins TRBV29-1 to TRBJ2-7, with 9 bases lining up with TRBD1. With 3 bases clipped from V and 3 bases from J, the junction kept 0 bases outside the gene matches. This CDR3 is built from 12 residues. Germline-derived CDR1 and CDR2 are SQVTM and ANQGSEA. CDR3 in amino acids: CSVETGGYEQYF. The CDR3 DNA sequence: TGCAGCGTTGAGACAGGGGGCTACGAGCAGTACTTC.

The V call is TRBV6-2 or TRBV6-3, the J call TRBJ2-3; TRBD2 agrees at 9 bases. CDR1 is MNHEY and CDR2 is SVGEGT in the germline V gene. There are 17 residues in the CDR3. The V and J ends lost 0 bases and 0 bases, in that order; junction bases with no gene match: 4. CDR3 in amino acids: CASSYSLAGSSTDTQYF. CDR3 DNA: TGTGCCAGCAGTTACTCCCTAGCGGGGTCTAGCACAGATACGCAGTATTTT.

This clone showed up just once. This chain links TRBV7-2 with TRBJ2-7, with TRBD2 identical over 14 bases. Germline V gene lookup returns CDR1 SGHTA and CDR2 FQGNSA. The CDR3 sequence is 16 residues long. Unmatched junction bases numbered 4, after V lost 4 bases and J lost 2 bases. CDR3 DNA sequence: TGTGCCAGCAGCTCGGGACTAGCGGGGGCCCCCTACGAGCAGTACTTC. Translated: CASSSGLAGAPYEQYF.

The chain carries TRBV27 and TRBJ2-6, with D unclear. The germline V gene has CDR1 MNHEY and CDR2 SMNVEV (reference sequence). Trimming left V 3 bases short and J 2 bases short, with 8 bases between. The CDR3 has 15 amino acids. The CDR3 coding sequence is TGTGCCAGCAGTTTCGGTGGAGCTGGGGCCAACGTCCTGACTTTC. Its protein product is CASSFGGAGANVLTF.

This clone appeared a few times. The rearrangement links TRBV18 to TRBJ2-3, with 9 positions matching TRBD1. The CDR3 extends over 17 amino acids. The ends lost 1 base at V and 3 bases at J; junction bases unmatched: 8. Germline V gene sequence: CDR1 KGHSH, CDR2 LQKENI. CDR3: CASSPLPTGGGTDTQYF. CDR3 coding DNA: TGTGCCAGCTCACCACTCCCGACAGGGGGAGGGACAGATACGCAGTATTTT.